The rows below give T cell receptor beta chains drawn from one sample of a study of shared clonotypes between healthy human individuals. Sequenced by immunoSEQ multiplex PCR; TCRdb stores in-frame clones only, minus some. The sample consists of over 95,000 clones, under 70% of them appearing once. Sequenced sample: memory CD8+ T cells sorted from blood. The origin of the receptors is a woman younger than 45 in good health. Each CDR3 is given with its conserved first and last residue. Fields, in order: J gene, clone size, D gene, V gene, CDR3 DNA, CDR3 protein. The D gene is left open where the match is weak. Some rows have no size entry. The others give once, few or many, or a class for an expanded clone.

>TRBJ2-5|few|TRBD1|TRBV6-6
TGTGCCAGCAGCAAAAACAGGGGGGAAGGAGAGACCCAGTACTTC
CASSKNRGEGETQYF
>TRBJ2-4|.|TRBD2|TRBV25-1
TGTGCCAGCAGTGAAGCTAGCGGGAGACCGGACATTCAGTACTTC
CASSEASGRPDIQYF
>TRBJ2-1|.|TRBD2|TRBV7-6
TGTGCCAGCAGCTTAGGTGCTAGCGGGGGCAATGAGCAGTTCTTC
CASSLGASGGNEQFF
>TRBJ2-1|once|.|TRBV9
TGTGCCAGCAGCGTAGGGATAGCCCGAAGCAATGAGCAGTTCTTC
CASSVGIARSNEQFF
>TRBJ2-7|.|.|TRBV28
TGTGCCAGCAGTTTTTCTCCATTACTAGGCTTTCAGTACTTC
CASSFSPLLGFQYF
>TRBJ1-2|few|.|TRBV4-1
TGCGCCAGCAGCCGCAGAACGGGGGACAACTATGGCTACACCTTC
CASSRRTGDNYGYTF
>TRBJ2-7|.|.|TRBV6-1
TGTGCCAGCAGTGAGGCCGGGACTCACGACGAGCAGTACTTC
CASSEAGTHDEQYF
>TRBJ1-1|.|.|TRBV5-4
TGTGCCAGCAGCTTGGAGTTGGGGGGCGCGGCTGAAGCTTTCTTT
CASSLELGGAAEAFF
>TRBJ2-7|.|TRBD1|TRBV6-1
TGTGCCAGCAGTGAAGCGGACAGGCCGGCCGCCTACGAGCAGTACTTC
CASSEADRPAAYEQYF
>TRBJ2-7|.|.|TRBV7-2
TGTGCCAGCAGCTTAGAATGGACTGCCTACGAGCAGTACTTC
CASSLEWTAYEQYF
>TRBJ2-1|once|.|TRBV5-1
TGCGCCAGCAGCTTGCATTTAAAGCGCCCGAGCTCCTACAATGAGCAGTTCTTC
CASSLHLKRPSSYNEQFF
>TRBJ2-3|.|.|TRBV28
TGTGCCACAGGCCGCACAGATACGCAGTATTTT
CATGRTDTQYF
>TRBJ2-1|.|.|TRBV19
TGTGCCAGTAGTATTGGGCAGGGCCACAATGAGCAGTTCTTC
CASSIGQGHNEQFF
>TRBJ2-7|.|TRBD2|TRBV25-1
TGTGCCAGCAGTGCTTCTGAGACTAGCGTTGCCTACGAGCAGTACTTC
CASSASETSVAYEQYF
>TRBJ2-2|.|.|TRBV9
TGTGCCAGCAGCGTAGATTCGGCGAACACCGGGGAGCTGTTTTTT
CASSVDSANTGELFF
>TRBJ1-1|.|TRBD1|TRBV10-2
TGCGCCGGGGGGGACAGGGAAGGCACTGAAGCTTTCTTT
CAGGDREGTEAFF
>TRBJ1-3|.|.|TRBV28
TGTGCCAGCAGTTTACGGTCTCTGGGAGTCTCTGGAAACACCATATATTTT
CASSLRSLGVSGNTIYF
>TRBJ2-3|many|TRBD2|TRBV6-5
TGTGCCAGCAGCCAGACTAGCGGGAGAATAGATACGCAGTATTTT
CASSQTSGRIDTQYF
>TRBJ2-3|few|.|TRBV5-1
TGCGCCAGCAGTAAAGGCTCTCTTATGCCAGATACGCAGTATTTT
CASSKGSLMPDTQYF
>TRBJ2-1|.|TRBD2|TRBV11-2
TGTGCCAGCAGCTCGTTAGCGGGAGCCAGGCAGCAGTTCTTC
CASSSLAGARQQFF
>TRBJ2-7|once|.|TRBV6-6
TGTGCCAGCAGTGAGTCGTCCACAGCCGAGCAGTACTTC
CASSESSTAEQYF
>TRBJ2-4|.|.|TRBV2
TGTGCCAGCAGTGGGTGGGGTGACAAAACCAAAAACATTCAGTACTTC
CASSGWGDKTKNIQYF
>TRBJ2-7|.|.|TRBV18
TGTGCCAGCTCACCAGTAGGGATGAGCGACGAGCAGTACTTC
CASSPVGMSDEQYF
>TRBJ1-2|.|.|TRBV5-1
TGCGCCAGCAGCTTGGGGTGGAGCGGAGATGGCTACACCTTC
CASSLGWSGDGYTF
>TRBJ2-1|.|TRBD2|TRBV19
TGTGCCAGTAGTACCGGGAGGGTTAACTACAATGAGCAGTTCTTC
CASSTGRVNYNEQFF
>TRBJ1-5|.|.|TRBV2
TGTGCCAGCCAACCTTATAGCAATCAGCCCCAGCATTTT
CASQPYSNQPQHF
>TRBJ2-4|.|.|TRBV4-1
TGCGCCAGCAGCCAACAGGGAAGAACCAAAAACATTCAGTACTTC
CASSQQGRTKNIQYF
>TRBJ2-7|.|.|TRBV19
TGTGCCAGTAGTTTAACAGATACCTACGAGCAGTACTTC
CASSLTDTYEQYF
>TRBJ2-5|.|TRBD1|TRBV6-1
TGTGCCTCCAGGGACGGGACAGGGGGTGGGGAGACCCAGTACTTC
CASRDGTGGGETQYF
>TRBJ2-7|.|TRBD2|TRBV5-1
TGCGCCAGCACTATAGCGGGAGAGGGCAACGAGCAGTACTTC
CASTIAGEGNEQYF
>TRBJ1-1|.|.|TRBV6-6
TGTGCCAGCAGTTACTCGCAGATGAACACTGAAGCTTTCTTT
CASSYSQMNTEAFF
>TRBJ1-3|.|.|TRBV29-1
TGCAGCGTTGATCTGGGGCGAGCTGGAAACACCATATATTTT
CSVDLGRAGNTIYF
>TRBJ2-4|.|.|TRBV28
TGTGCCAGCAGTTTAGAAGGGGCAGGGCTGATAGCCAAAAACATTCAGTACTTC
CASSLEGAGLIAKNIQYF
>TRBJ2-7|.|TRBD2|TRBV9
TGTGCCAGCAGCGTGGGGACTAGCGGCATCTACGAGCAGTACTTC
CASSVGTSGIYEQYF
>TRBJ1-5|.|.|TRBV18
TGTGCCAGCTCATACATTCAGGGGATAGATATCAATCAGCCCCAGCATTTT
CASSYIQGIDINQPQHF
>TRBJ2-3|.|TRBD2|TRBV5-1
TGCGCCAGCGCGGTCACTAGCGGGACGGATACGCAGTATTTT
CASAVTSGTDTQYF
>TRBJ2-1|.|.|TRBV13
TGTGCCAGCAGCTTCCTAGCTCCCCACAATGAGCAGTTCTTC
CASSFLAPHNEQFF
>TRBJ1-2|.|.|TRBV30
TGTGCCTGGACCCCCTCGCCCCGCTCAGAGGCCGGGCAAAGCTATGGCTACACCTTC
CAWTPSPRSEAGQSYGYTF
>TRBJ2-7|.|TRBD2|TRBV28
TGTGCCAGCAGTTCCCCGGGCACTAGCGGGTACGAGCAGTACTTC
CASSSPGTSGYEQYF
>TRBJ2-3|.|.|TRBV5-1
TGCGCCAGCAGCTTGGTGCAGGGCCCTAGCACAGATACGCAGTATTTT
CASSLVQGPSTDTQYF